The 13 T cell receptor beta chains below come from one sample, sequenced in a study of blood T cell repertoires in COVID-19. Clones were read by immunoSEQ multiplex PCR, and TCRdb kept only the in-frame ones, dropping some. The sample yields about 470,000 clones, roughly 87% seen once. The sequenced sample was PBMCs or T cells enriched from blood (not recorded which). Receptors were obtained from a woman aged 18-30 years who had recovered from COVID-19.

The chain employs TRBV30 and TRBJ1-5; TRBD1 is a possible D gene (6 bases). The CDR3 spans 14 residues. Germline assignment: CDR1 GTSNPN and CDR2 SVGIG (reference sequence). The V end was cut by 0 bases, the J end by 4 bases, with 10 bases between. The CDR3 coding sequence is TGTGCCTGGAGTGTACTACAGGGAAATCAGCCCCAGCATTTT. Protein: CAWSVLQGNQPQHF.

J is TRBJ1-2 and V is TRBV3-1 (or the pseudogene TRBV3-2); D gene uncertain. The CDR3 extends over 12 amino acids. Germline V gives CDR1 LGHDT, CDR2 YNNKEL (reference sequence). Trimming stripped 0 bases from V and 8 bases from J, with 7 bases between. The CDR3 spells CASSQDSRGYTF. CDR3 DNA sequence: TGTGCCAGCAGCCAAGATTCCCGGGGCTACACCTTC.

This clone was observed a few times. The CDR3 DNA sequence: TGTGCCAGCAGTGAGCAGGACAGGGGCTACGAGCAGTACTTC. Translation: CASSEQDRGYEQYF. The chain carries TRBV2 and TRBJ2-7; 9 nucleotides agree with TRBD1. Unmatched junction bases numbered 3, after V lost 3 bases and J lost 3 bases. Per germline, CDR1 SNHLY and CDR2 FYNNEI. The CDR3 runs to 14 residues.

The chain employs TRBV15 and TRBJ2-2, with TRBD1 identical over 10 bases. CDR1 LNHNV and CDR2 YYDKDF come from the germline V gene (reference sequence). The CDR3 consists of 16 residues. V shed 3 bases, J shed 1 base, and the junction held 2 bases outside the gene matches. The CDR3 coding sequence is TGTGCCACCAGCAGCGGGACAGGGGAGAACACCGGGGAGCTGTTTTTT. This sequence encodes CATSSGTGENTGELFF.

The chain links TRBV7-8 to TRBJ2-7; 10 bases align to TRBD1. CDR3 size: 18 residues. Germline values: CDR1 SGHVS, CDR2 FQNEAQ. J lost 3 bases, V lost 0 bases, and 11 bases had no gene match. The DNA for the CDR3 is TGTGCCAGCAGCTTAGCTTCGTCCCTGGGGACAGGGGTCTACGAGCAGTACTTC. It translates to CASSLASSLGTGVYEQYF.

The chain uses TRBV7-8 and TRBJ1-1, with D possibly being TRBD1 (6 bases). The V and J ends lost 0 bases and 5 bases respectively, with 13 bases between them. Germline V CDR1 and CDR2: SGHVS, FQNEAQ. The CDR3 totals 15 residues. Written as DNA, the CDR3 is TGTGCCAGCAGCTTAGCGGGACACCCGGAGACTGAAGCTTTCTTT. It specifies CASSLAGHPETEAFF.

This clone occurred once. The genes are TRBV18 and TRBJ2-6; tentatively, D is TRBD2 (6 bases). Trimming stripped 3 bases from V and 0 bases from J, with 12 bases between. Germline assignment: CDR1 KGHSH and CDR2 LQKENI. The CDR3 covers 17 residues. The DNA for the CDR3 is TGTGCCAGCTCACCGGGGACTCCCAGCTCTGGGGCCAACGTCCTGACTTTC. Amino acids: CASSPGTPSSGANVLTF.

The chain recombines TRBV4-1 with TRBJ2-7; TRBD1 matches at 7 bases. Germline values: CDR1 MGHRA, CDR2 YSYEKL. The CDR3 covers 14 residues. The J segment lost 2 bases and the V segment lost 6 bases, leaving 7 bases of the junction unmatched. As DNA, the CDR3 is TGCGCCAGCAGTCAGACCGGGACAGCCTACGAGCAGTACTTC. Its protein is CASSQTGTAYEQYF.

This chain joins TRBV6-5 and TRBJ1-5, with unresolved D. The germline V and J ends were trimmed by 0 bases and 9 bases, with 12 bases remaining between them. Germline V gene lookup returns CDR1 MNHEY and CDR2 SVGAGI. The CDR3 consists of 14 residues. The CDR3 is CASSYSNEVGPQHF. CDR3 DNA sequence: TGTGCCAGCAGTTACTCGAATGAGGTAGGGCCCCAGCATTTT.

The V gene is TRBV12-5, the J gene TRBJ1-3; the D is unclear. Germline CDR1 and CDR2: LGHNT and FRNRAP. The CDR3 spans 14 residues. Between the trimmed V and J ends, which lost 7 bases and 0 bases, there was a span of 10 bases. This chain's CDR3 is CASDLGYSGNTIYF. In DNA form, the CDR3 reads TGTGCTAGTGACCTAGGATACTCTGGAAACACCATATATTTT.

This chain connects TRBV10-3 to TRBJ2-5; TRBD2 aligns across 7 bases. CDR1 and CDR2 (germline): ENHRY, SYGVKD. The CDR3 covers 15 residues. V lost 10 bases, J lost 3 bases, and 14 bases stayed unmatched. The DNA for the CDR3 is TGTGCCACCGAAAACCGGGACTATCAGGAAGAGACCCAGTACTTC. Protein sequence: CATENRDYQEETQYF.

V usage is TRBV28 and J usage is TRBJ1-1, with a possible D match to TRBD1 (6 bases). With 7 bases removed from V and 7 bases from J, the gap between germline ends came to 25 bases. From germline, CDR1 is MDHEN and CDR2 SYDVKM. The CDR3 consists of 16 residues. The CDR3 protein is CASINRGGQGVIEAFF. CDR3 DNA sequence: TGTGCCAGCATCAACAGAGGGGGTCAGGGCGTCATTGAAGCTTTCTTT.

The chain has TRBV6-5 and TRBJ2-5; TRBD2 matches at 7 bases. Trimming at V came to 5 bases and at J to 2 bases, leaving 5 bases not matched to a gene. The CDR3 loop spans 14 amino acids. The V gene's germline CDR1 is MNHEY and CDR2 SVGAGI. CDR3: CASSPSGAQETQYF. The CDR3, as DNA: TGTGCCAGCAGTCCCAGCGGGGCTCAAGAGACCCAGTACTTC.